The 20 T cell receptor beta chains presented below share a single source sample, sequenced in a study of blood T cell repertoires in COVID-19. Clones were sequenced by immunoSEQ multiplex PCR, and TCRdb holds only the in-frame ones, with some missing. The sample contains about 240,000 clones, roughly 86% of which appear only once. Sequences were obtained from peripheral blood. The receptors shown here come from a woman between 65 and 79 years old with active or convalescent COVID-19.

The V call is TRBV5-1, the J call TRBJ2-2; possible D gene TRBD2, 6 bases. The CDR3 runs 16 residues. CDR1 and CDR2 from the germline V gene are SGHRS and YFSETQ. V lost 0 bases and J 7 bases, leaving 16 bases between the germline ends. CDR3 loop: CASSLGLASNGGELFF. For the CDR3, the DNA is TGCGCCAGCAGCTTGGGGCTAGCGAGCAACGGCGGGGAGCTGTTTTTT.

The table lists this clone with a count of one. The chain is built from TRBV2 and TRBJ1-1; possibly TRBD1 for D (5 bases). Trimming took 6 bases from V and 1 from J, leaving 12 bases between them. This CDR3 contains 14 residues. In germline, CDR1 is SNHLY, CDR2 FYNNEI. The CDR3 DNA reads as TGTGCCAGCAGGGAGACAGTTCCGAACACTGAAGCTTTCTTT. Translation: CASRETVPNTEAFF. Full variable domain (outside the CDR3, taken from reference TRBV2 and TRBJ1-1): EPEVTQTPSHQVTQMGQEVILRCVPISNHLYFYWYRQILGQKVEFLVSFYNNEISEKSEIFDDQFSVERPDGSNFTLKIRSTKLEDSAMYFCASRETVPNTEAFFGQGTRLTVV.

The chain couples TRBV29-1 to TRBJ2-7; perhaps TRBD2 as D (7 bases). Germline CDR1 and CDR2: SQVTM and ANQGSEA. With 2 bases removed from V and 7 bases from J, the gap between germline ends came to 15 bases. This CDR3 has 13 amino acids. CDR3 bases: TGCAGCGTTGAAAGGGGGGGAGGAGGTGAGCAGTACTTC. Translation: CSVERGGGGEQYF.

This clone showed up just once. The chain joins TRBV4-1 to TRBJ1-3, with 7 bases fitting TRBD1. The V gene end was trimmed by 2 bases and the J gene end by 7 bases; junction bases not matched to a gene: 5. The CDR3 is 14 residues long. Germline V CDR1 and CDR2: MGHRA, YSYEKL. DNA of the CDR3: TGCGCCAGCAGCCAACTAGGGGGCCTGAACACCATATATTTT. It specifies CASSQLGGLNTIYF.

The CDR3 DNA reads TGTGCCAGCAGCCAAGCGGGGGACTACAATGAGCAGTTCTTC. It yields the protein CASSQAGDYNEQFF. V gene TRBV11-2 combines with J gene TRBJ2-1, with 8 bases aligning to TRBD2. The CDR3 spans 14 residues. Germline CDR1 and CDR2: SGHAT and FQNNGV. With 5 bases clipped from V and 3 bases from J, the junction kept 3 bases outside the gene matches. Variable domain in full (rest from reference TRBV11-2 and TRBJ2-1): EAGVAQSPRYKIIEKRQSVAFWCNPISGHATLYWYQQILGQGPKLLIQFQNNGVVDDSQLPKDRFSAERLKGVDSTLKIQPAKLEDSAVYLCASSQAGDYNEQFFGPGTRLTVL.

The rearrangement uses TRBV11-2 and TRBJ2-1, with TRBD2 matching 12 bases. Looked up from germline, CDR1 is SGHAT and CDR2 is FQNNGV. The CDR3 totals 15 residues. Unmatched junction bases numbered 10, after V lost 7 bases and J lost 9 bases. CDR3 sequence: CASNRTSGDVGEQFF. In DNA form, the CDR3 reads TGTGCCAGCAACCGGACTAGCGGGGATGTCGGTGAGCAGTTCTTC.

The chain recombines TRBV6-2 or TRBV6-3 with TRBJ1-2, with 9 bases identical to TRBD1. CDR1 and CDR2 from the germline V gene are MNHEY and SVGEGT. The CDR3 consists of 15 residues. The trim removed 2 bases at V and 6 bases at J, leaving 7 bases unmatched. As DNA, the CDR3 is TGTGCCAGCAGTTACCCCGGACAGGGGATCAATGGCTACACCTTC. Encoded protein: CASSYPGQGINGYTF.

The chain employs TRBV11-3 and TRBJ2-2; D unresolved. With 3 bases removed from V and 2 bases from J, the gap between germline ends came to 4 bases. CDR3 size: 13 residues. The germline CDR1 and CDR2 sequences are SGHNT and YENEEA. Here the CDR3 DNA reads TGTGCCAGCAGCTTCAGAAACACCGGGGAGCTGTTTTTT. Translated: CASSFRNTGELFF.

The chain employs TRBV6-6 and TRBJ1-6; 8 positions match TRBD1. This CDR3 has 14 residues. V was pared by 4 bases and J by 7 bases, with 3 bases of the junction left unmatched. CDR1 and CDR2 from the germline V gene are MNHNY and SVGAGI (reference sequence). Here the CDR3 reads CASSFTGGNSPLHF. Here the CDR3 DNA reads TGTGCCAGCAGTTTCACAGGGGGAAATTCACCCCTCCACTTT.

The V call is TRBV6-5, the J call TRBJ1-1; D remains unclear. Per the germline V gene, CDR1 is MNHEY and CDR2 is SVGAGI. CDR3 length equals 14 residues. V was shortened by 8 bases and J by 0 bases, with 13 bases between the two germline ends. The CDR3 reads CASGLTNLNTEAFF. CDR3 nucleotides: TGTGCCAGCGGACTGACAAACTTGAACACTGAAGCTTTCTTT.

CDR3 in DNA: TGTGCCAGCAGCCAAAACTTAGAACAGGGTATGGATTCACCCCTCCACTTT. As protein: CASSQNLEQGMDSPLHF. V and J are TRBV3-1 (or the pseudogene TRBV3-2) and TRBJ1-6, with D perhaps TRBD1 (6 bases). This CDR3 region has 17 residues. The germline V and J ends were trimmed by 2 bases and 8 bases, with 19 bases remaining between them. Germline-derived CDR1 and CDR2 are LGHDT and YNNKEL (reference sequence).

The J gene is TRBJ1-1, the V gene TRBV5-1; a weak D match, TRBD1 (6 bases). From germline, CDR1 is SGHRS and CDR2 YFSETQ. The V and J ends lost 7 bases and 3 bases respectively, with 13 bases between them. This CDR3 spans 13 amino acids. DNA of the CDR3: TGCGCCAGCTCCCGGGACATTGACACTGAAGCTTTCTTT. It yields the protein CASSRDIDTEAFF.

The chain has TRBV11-2 and TRBJ1-1; D unclear. V lost 2 bases and J lost 1, with 8 bases in between. CDR1 and CDR2 (germline): SGHAT, FQNNGV. CDR3 length: 14 amino acids. The CDR3, as DNA: TGTGCCAGCAGCTTATCGGCGGGGAACACTGAAGCTTTCTTT. Protein: CASSLSAGNTEAFF.

V usage is TRBV5-1 and J usage is TRBJ2-3; 9 nucleotides match TRBD2. V gave up 4 bases and J gave up 2 bases; unmatched junction bases: 8. This CDR3 spans 16 amino acids. Germline V gene data show CDR1 as SGHRS and CDR2 as YFSETQ. The CDR3, as DNA: TGCGCCAGCAGCCTAACCCCGGGACTAGCCACAGATACGCAGTATTTT. Translating gives CASSLTPGLATDTQYF.

This rearrangement joins TRBV2 to TRBJ2-7; the D gene is possibly TRBD2 (5 bases). The V end lost 6 bases, the J end lost 7 bases, and 19 bases lay between the germline ends. CDR3 length equals 14 residues. Germline V gene lookup returns CDR1 SNHLY and CDR2 FYNNEI. Here the CDR3 reads CASSAPTRVIEQYF. CDR3 nucleotides: TGTGCCAGCAGCGCCCCTACTAGGGTTATTGAGCAGTACTTC.

The chain couples TRBV27 to TRBJ1-2, with 9 nucleotides matching TRBD1. The CDR3 is made up of 14 amino acids. Germline loops: CDR1 MNHEY, CDR2 SMNVEV (reference sequence). J gave up 4 bases and V 8 bases, and 8 bases lay outside the gene matches. The CDR3 DNA is TGTGCCAGCGCTGCTGGACAGGGGTTCTATGGCTACACCTTC. It specifies CASAAGQGFYGYTF.

This clone was counted a single time. The chain uses TRBV18 and TRBJ1-1; 8 bases line up with TRBD1. CDR3 size: 15 residues. J gave up 1 base and V 5 bases, and 6 bases lay outside the gene matches. Per the germline V gene, CDR1 is KGHSH and CDR2 is LQKENI. DNA for the CDR3: TGTGCCAGCTCAACCGGACAGGGTGGGAACACTGAAGCTTTCTTT. Protein sequence: CASSTGQGGNTEAFF.

This rearrangement joins TRBV3-1 (or the pseudogene TRBV3-2) to TRBJ1-2, with D possibly matching TRBD1 (6 bases). Germline V gives CDR1 LGHDT, CDR2 YNNKEL (reference sequence). The V end lost 1 base, the J end lost 8 bases, and 14 bases lay between the germline ends. The CDR3 is made up of 14 amino acids. CDR3: CASSQVLGASGYTF. In DNA form, the CDR3 reads TGTGCCAGCAGCCAAGTATTGGGGGCGTCCGGCTACACCTTC.

This clone was counted a single time. The genes are TRBV6-5 and TRBJ2-3, with 11 bases lining up with TRBD2. Germline V gives CDR1 MNHEY, CDR2 SVGAGI. The CDR3 is made up of 15 amino acids. The V segment lost 2 bases and the J segment 6 bases; nucleotides outside the gene matches: 4. In nucleotides, the CDR3 is TGTGCCAGCAGTTACGGTAGCGGGGGGGCGGATACGCAGTATTTT. Translated, it gives CASSYGSGGADTQYF.

This clone was found a few times. V and J are TRBV6-5 and TRBJ2-7; D might be TRBD2 (5 bases). This CDR3 comprises 13 residues. Trimming removed 5 bases at V and 1 base at J, with 9 bases between. CDR1 and CDR2 from the germline V gene are MNHEY and SVGAGI. The CDR3 loop is CASSQPGSYEQYF. The CDR3 region has the DNA TGTGCCAGCAGTCAACCGGGATCCTACGAGCAGTACTTC.